These T cell receptor beta chains were read from a single sample in a study of yellow fever vaccine responses in identical twins. TCRdb fed the RT-PCR reads into MiXCR, producing one record per CDR3 protein. The sample consists of 30,000 to 35,000 distinct CDR3 sequences, less than 70% of them appearing once. The material was T cells from blood (PBMCs), unsorted or a sorted subset (not recorded which), obtained before or after yellow fever vaccination (not recorded which). The receptors originated from a young woman who received the yellow fever vaccine. CDR3s include the opening cysteine and the closing phenylalanine or tryptophan. Fields, in order: clone size, V gene, D gene, J gene, CDR3 DNA, CDR3 protein. D genes are given only for firm matches. For some rows the clone size is stated as once, few or many, or as a class when expanded; others skip it.

abundance: few
v_gene: TRBV12-3/TRBV12-4
d_gene: -
j_gene: TRBJ2-2
CDR3nt: TGTGCCAGCAGTTTCGAGGTGGACACCGGGGAGCTGTTTTTT
CDR3aa: CASSFEVDTGELFF

abundance: -
v_gene: TRBV7-3
d_gene: -
j_gene: TRBJ2-1
CDR3nt: TGTGCCAGCAGCCCAACGACCCGCTCCTACAATGAGCAGTTCTTC
CDR3aa: CASSPTTRSYNEQFF

abundance: -
v_gene: TRBV7-9
d_gene: -
j_gene: TRBJ1-6
CDR3nt: TGTGCCAGCAGCGTCTCCACAGGGACCCGAATTTCACCCCTCCACTTT
CDR3aa: CASSVSTGTRISPLHF

abundance: few
v_gene: TRBV18
d_gene: TRBD1
j_gene: TRBJ1-6
CDR3nt: TGTGCCAGCTCACGAACAGGGGAGGTTTATAATTCACCCCTCCACTTT
CDR3aa: CASSRTGEVYNSPLHF

abundance: -
v_gene: TRBV10-3
d_gene: -
j_gene: TRBJ1-2
CDR3nt: TGTGCCATCAGTCTGGACCGTTATGGCTACACCTTC
CDR3aa: CAISLDRYGYTF

abundance: -
v_gene: TRBV27
d_gene: TRBD2
j_gene: TRBJ2-3
CDR3nt: TGTGCCAGTTGGGGGGGAGTAAGGGCAGATACGCAGTATTTT
CDR3aa: CASWGGVRADTQYF

abundance: -
v_gene: TRBV11-1
d_gene: -
j_gene: TRBJ1-4
CDR3nt: TGTGCCAGCAGCTTAGTGGATTCCGGCGGCGGCAGTGAAAAACTGTTTTTT
CDR3aa: CASSLVDSGGGSEKLFF

abundance: -
v_gene: TRBV10-1
d_gene: TRBD2
j_gene: TRBJ2-1
CDR3nt: TGCGCCAGCAGTGAGGGACTAGCGGGATTATACAATGAGCAGTTCTTC
CDR3aa: CASSEGLAGLYNEQFF

abundance: -
v_gene: TRBV7-6
d_gene: -
j_gene: TRBJ1-1
CDR3nt: TGTGCCAGCAGCTTTATGGCCGGGGCATTGAACACTGAAGCTTTCTTT
CDR3aa: CASSFMAGALNTEAFF

abundance: few
v_gene: TRBV21-1
d_gene: -
j_gene: TRBJ1-2
CDR3nt: TGTGCCAGCAGCAAAGCGCTGCGGGGGGCGACTTATGGCTACACCTTC
CDR3aa: CASSKALRGATYGYTF

abundance: -
v_gene: TRBV2
d_gene: -
j_gene: TRBJ1-2
CDR3nt: TGTGCCAGCAGCGAAACAGGGAACTATGGCTACACCTTC
CDR3aa: CASSETGNYGYTF

abundance: -
v_gene: TRBV19
d_gene: TRBD2
j_gene: TRBJ2-1
CDR3nt: TGTGCCAGTAGCTCCCTAGCGGGAGGTTACAATGAGCAGTTCTTC
CDR3aa: CASSSLAGGYNEQFF

abundance: few
v_gene: TRBV4-1
d_gene: -
j_gene: TRBJ2-1
CDR3nt: TGCGCCAGCAGCCAATGGGGTGGCGGGACCTACAATGAGCAGTTCTTC
CDR3aa: CASSQWGGGTYNEQFF

abundance: -
v_gene: TRBV11-1
d_gene: TRBD1
j_gene: TRBJ1-1
CDR3nt: TGTGCCAGCAGCCCCCGTGGACAGGGGGCGGGTGAAGCTTTCTTT
CDR3aa: CASSPRGQGAGEAFF

abundance: -
v_gene: TRBV13
d_gene: -
j_gene: TRBJ2-1
CDR3nt: TGTGCCAGCAGCACAAACAGGGAGCCAAGGTACAGCTACAATGAGCAGTTCTTC
CDR3aa: CASSTNREPRYSYNEQFF

abundance: few
v_gene: TRBV19
d_gene: -
j_gene: TRBJ2-7
CDR3nt: TGTGCCAGTAGTATTATGGACCGAGCCTACGAGCAGTACTTC
CDR3aa: CASSIMDRAYEQYF

abundance: -
v_gene: TRBV18
d_gene: TRBD2
j_gene: TRBJ2-1
CDR3nt: TGTGCCAGCTCACCGCAGGGAGGGAACTACAATGAGCAGTTCTTC
CDR3aa: CASSPQGGNYNEQFF

abundance: -
v_gene: TRBV2
d_gene: -
j_gene: TRBJ1-5
CDR3nt: TGTGCCAGCTCTGGGGACAGCAATCAGCCCCAGCATTTT
CDR3aa: CASSGDSNQPQHF

abundance: -
v_gene: TRBV11-2
d_gene: -
j_gene: TRBJ2-1
CDR3nt: TGTGCCAGCAGCTTAGTTGGGCAGGTTTCTTACAATGAGCAGTTCTTC
CDR3aa: CASSLVGQVSYNEQFF

abundance: few
v_gene: TRBV10-1
d_gene: TRBD2
j_gene: TRBJ2-3
CDR3nt: TGCGCCAGCAGCGCGGGGGACTTAACTAGCACAGATACGCAGTATTTT
CDR3aa: CASSAGDLTSTDTQYF

abundance: -
v_gene: TRBV11-2
d_gene: -
j_gene: TRBJ2-7
CDR3nt: TGTGCCACCGCTTCGGCCGCGGTCTCCTACGAGCAGTACTTC
CDR3aa: CATASAAVSYEQYF

abundance: few
v_gene: TRBV7-9
d_gene: TRBD1
j_gene: TRBJ1-5
CDR3nt: TGTGCCAGCAGTCCTGGACAGGGTGACAATCAGCCCCAGCATTTT
CDR3aa: CASSPGQGDNQPQHF

abundance: -
v_gene: TRBV7-2
d_gene: -
j_gene: TRBJ2-2
CDR3nt: TGTGCCAGCAGCTTAGGGCTACAGGGCCCCTCCGTCACCGGGGAGCTGTTTTTT
CDR3aa: CASSLGLQGPSVTGELFF

abundance: -
v_gene: TRBV29-1
d_gene: TRBD1
j_gene: TRBJ2-5
CDR3nt: TGCAGCGTTGCTAAGGGGGCCGGGGCAGAGACCCAGTACTTC
CDR3aa: CSVAKGAGAETQYF

abundance: -
v_gene: TRBV29-1
d_gene: -
j_gene: TRBJ2-3
CDR3nt: TGCAGCGTTGAACATGACACAGATACGCAGTATTTT
CDR3aa: CSVEHDTDTQYF

abundance: -
v_gene: TRBV7-6
d_gene: TRBD1
j_gene: TRBJ2-7
CDR3nt: TGTGCCAGCAGCTCCGGGACAGGGGCCTCCTACGAGCAGTACTTC
CDR3aa: CASSSGTGASYEQYF

abundance: few
v_gene: TRBV19
d_gene: -
j_gene: TRBJ2-1
CDR3nt: TGTGCCAGTAGTATGTCCCGACTAGGGGGCGAGCAGTTCTTC
CDR3aa: CASSMSRLGGEQFF

abundance: -
v_gene: TRBV27
d_gene: -
j_gene: TRBJ2-7
CDR3nt: TGTGCCAGCCGTCCCAATGAAGCCTACGAGCAGTACTTC
CDR3aa: CASRPNEAYEQYF

abundance: -
v_gene: TRBV7-9
d_gene: -
j_gene: TRBJ2-3
CDR3nt: TGTGCCAGCAGCCCATACGGGGATACGCAGTATTTT
CDR3aa: CASSPYGDTQYF

abundance: -
v_gene: TRBV7-3
d_gene: -
j_gene: TRBJ2-3
CDR3nt: TGTGCCAGCAGCCTACGGGAAGGGACAGATACGCAGTATTTT
CDR3aa: CASSLREGTDTQYF

abundance: -
v_gene: TRBV11-1
d_gene: TRBD2
j_gene: TRBJ2-1
CDR3nt: TGTGCCAGCAGCCTAGCGGGAGGAACCTACAATGAGCAGTTCTTC
CDR3aa: CASSLAGGTYNEQFF

abundance: -
v_gene: TRBV18
d_gene: -
j_gene: TRBJ2-2
CDR3nt: TGTGCCAGCTCACCAACGGTTTTCCATAAGAACACCGGGGAGCTGTTTTTT
CDR3aa: CASSPTVFHKNTGELFF

abundance: -
v_gene: TRBV29-1
d_gene: -
j_gene: TRBJ1-2
CDR3nt: TGCAGCGTTGATCCGACTGGACCCTATGGCTACACCTTC
CDR3aa: CSVDPTGPYGYTF

abundance: -
v_gene: TRBV7-2
d_gene: -
j_gene: TRBJ2-7
CDR3nt: TGTGCCAGCAGCTTAAGGACGGGAGTGGAATACGAGCAGTACTTC
CDR3aa: CASSLRTGVEYEQYF

abundance: -
v_gene: TRBV27
d_gene: -
j_gene: TRBJ1-4
CDR3nt: TGTGCCAGCAGTTTATCAATCGGCAGGGGTAATGAAAAACTGTTTTTT
CDR3aa: CASSLSIGRGNEKLFF

abundance: -
v_gene: TRBV12-3/TRBV12-4
d_gene: TRBD1
j_gene: TRBJ1-5
CDR3nt: TGTGCCAGCAGTTCGCACCGGGACAGGGGGAGAATCAATCAGCCCCAGCATTTT
CDR3aa: CASSSHRDRGRINQPQHF

abundance: few
v_gene: TRBV7-2
d_gene: TRBD1
j_gene: TRBJ1-5
CDR3nt: TGTGCCAGCAGCACAGACAGGGGCCCCCAGCATTTT
CDR3aa: CASSTDRGPQHF

abundance: -
v_gene: TRBV28
d_gene: TRBD2
j_gene: TRBJ2-5
CDR3nt: TGTGCCAGTACTAGCGGGGGGATGTGGGAGACCCAGTACTTC
CDR3aa: CASTSGGMWETQYF

abundance: -
v_gene: TRBV5-1
d_gene: -
j_gene: TRBJ1-2
CDR3nt: TGCGCCAGCAGCTTGGACCCGGGGGGAACCTTGTATGGCTACACCTTC
CDR3aa: CASSLDPGGTLYGYTF

abundance: few
v_gene: TRBV18
d_gene: -
j_gene: TRBJ2-5
CDR3nt: TGTGCCAGCTCACCGGGACTTCAAGAGACCCAGTACTTC
CDR3aa: CASSPGLQETQYF

abundance: -
v_gene: TRBV13
d_gene: TRBD1
j_gene: TRBJ2-7
CDR3nt: TGTGCCAGCAGAACCGGACAGGGGCCCTACGAGCAGTACTTC
CDR3aa: CASRTGQGPYEQYF

abundance: -
v_gene: TRBV11-1
d_gene: -
j_gene: TRBJ2-1
CDR3nt: TGTGCCAGCAGCTCGACAAGCGACCGTAGCTCCTACAATGAGCAGTTCTTC
CDR3aa: CASSSTSDRSSYNEQFF

abundance: once
v_gene: TRBV7-3
d_gene: -
j_gene: TRBJ2-1
CDR3nt: TGTGCCAGCAGCCAAACGGTGAATTCGGGGAATGAGCAGTTCTTC
CDR3aa: CASSQTVNSGNEQFF

abundance: -
v_gene: TRBV20-1
d_gene: TRBD2
j_gene: TRBJ2-1
CDR3nt: TGCAGTGTAACTAGCGGGAACAATGAGCAGTTCTTC
CDR3aa: CSVTSGNNEQFF

abundance: -
v_gene: TRBV28
d_gene: -
j_gene: TRBJ2-7
CDR3nt: TGTGCCAGCATCGAAACCCGTCCGGCAGGGTCCTACGAGCAGTACTTC
CDR3aa: CASIETRPAGSYEQYF

abundance: -
v_gene: TRBV12-5
d_gene: TRBD1
j_gene: TRBJ2-7
CDR3nt: TGTGCTAGTGGTTTGGTACTTGGACAGGGACCCTACGAGCAGTACTTC
CDR3aa: CASGLVLGQGPYEQYF

abundance: -
v_gene: TRBV6-1
d_gene: TRBD2
j_gene: TRBJ2-1
CDR3nt: TGTGCCAGCAGGACGACAGCGGGGGGCTCTTACAATGAGCAGTTCTTC
CDR3aa: CASRTTAGGSYNEQFF

abundance: -
v_gene: TRBV20-1
d_gene: -
j_gene: TRBJ2-3
CDR3nt: TGCAGTGCTAGAAAGGGCGGGGAGAGCACAGATACGCAGTATTTT
CDR3aa: CSARKGGESTDTQYF

abundance: few
v_gene: TRBV12-3/TRBV12-4
d_gene: -
j_gene: TRBJ1-5
CDR3nt: TGTGCCAGCAGTTGGGACTCTGGGGGGCCCCAGCATTTT
CDR3aa: CASSWDSGGPQHF

abundance: -
v_gene: TRBV28
d_gene: TRBD1
j_gene: TRBJ1-4
CDR3nt: TGTGCCAGCAGATCCACCGGGACAGAGAATGAAAAACTGTTTTTT
CDR3aa: CASRSTGTENEKLFF

abundance: once
v_gene: TRBV19
d_gene: TRBD1
j_gene: TRBJ2-7
CDR3nt: TGTGCCAGTAGTACCTCGACAGGGATGCCTAACGAGCAGTACTTC
CDR3aa: CASSTSTGMPNEQYF

abundance: -
v_gene: TRBV29-1
d_gene: -
j_gene: TRBJ1-2
CDR3nt: TGCAGCGTTGAAGTTTTTGGGCGGAACTATGGCTACACCTTC
CDR3aa: CSVEVFGRNYGYTF

abundance: -
v_gene: TRBV11-2
d_gene: -
j_gene: TRBJ2-4
CDR3nt: TGTGCCAGCAGCCCCTTTAGGACCAAAAACATTCAGTACTTC
CDR3aa: CASSPFRTKNIQYF

abundance: -
v_gene: TRBV2
d_gene: TRBD2
j_gene: TRBJ2-1
CDR3nt: TGTGCCAGCAGATTTTCTAGCGGAAACTACAATGAGCAGTTCTTC
CDR3aa: CASRFSSGNYNEQFF